A single T cell receptor (beta chain) is shown here with its context. This clone was observed a handful of times. Which antigen it targets is not known. One base away there is no much larger clone; base qualities are not given. TCRbeta CDR3 regions were amplified from genomic DNA by means of the immunoSEQ Assay, a bias-controlled multiplex PCR. In the authors' own workflow: The number of nucleated cells in each sample was estimated by amplification of reference gene primers within the assay. Sequence reads were collapsed and filtered to measure the absolute abundance of every unique TCRbeta CDR3 rearrangement. Productive Simpson clonality was computed per sample as the square root of Simpson's diversity index over productive rearrangements. Not all clones reach the TCRdb copy of this immuneACCESS table, which keeps in-frame sequences only. Checked studies attribute under half of the gap to unresolved V genes and leave the rest unexplained. V and J calls and clone size are those listed in that table; D and trimming were worked out from the DNA. This sample is represented by around 150,000 clones; 80% to 90% of them were singletons. The top ten hold around 3.3% of the sample.

This sample is drawn from a study of blood T cell repertoires in COVID-19 (dated by TCRdb to about 2020). As for the study more broadly: Collaborator samples came from the United States, Italy and Spain and covered acute and convalescent phases of COVID-19. Where available, HLA class I and class II types were taken from metadata supplied by the sample provider and were not determined by assay-based typing. The prospective study material was composed of cDNA or gDNA derived from T cells, B-cell-depleted T cells, or PBMCs. A de-identified subject ID, COVID-19 status, age in years and sex were almost always included in the sample metadata. Subjects who had been exposed to COVID-19, were actively infected with it, or had recovered from it provided the deeply sampled blood TCRbeta repertoires that made up the dataset. The samples were drawn from two sources: the first 160 participants of the ongoing ImmuneRACE study, and over 950 subjects contributed by 6 global collaborators. The repertoires were released in a freely available public database meant as a resource for research on the immune response to SARS-CoV-2. Results and caveats for the whole study, not just this receptor: The quantity of clinical and demographic metadata differed by source and by participant and was supplied without curation.

Trimming accounts for 3 bases at V and 7 bases at J, while the number of junction bases matched to no gene is 5. CDR3 length: 15 amino acids, cysteine to phenylalanine. The read is trimmed to its CDR3 DNA, 45 bases read in frame from base 1. From the germline V gene (reference sequence), CDR1 is SGHNT and CDR2 is YYREEE. Each collaborating institution followed its own protocols to collect whole blood in K2EDTA tubes. For TCRbeta analysis, collaborator samples were shipped as frozen whole blood, as isolated PBMCs, or as DNA extracted from either sample type. The V gene is TRBV5-4 and the J gene is TRBJ2-1; 12 middle bases align to TRBD1. This receptor was obtained from a man aged 70 or older with acute or convalescent COVID-19. Sequenced input: peripheral blood. The DNA sequence reads TGTGCCAGCAGCTCGGGACAGGGGGCCAGGAATGAGCAGTTCTTC. Translated, this gives CASSSGQGARNEQFF.